These 15 T cell receptor beta chains share one sample of origin, sequenced in a study of blood T cell repertoires in COVID-19. Produced via immunoSEQ multiplex PCR; TCRdb's table is partial and in-frame only. The data contain about 260,000 clones, 75% to 90% of them seen just once; the ten biggest clones take up over 2%. Source material: PBMCs or T cells enriched from blood (not recorded which). The receptors here all came from a woman younger than 35 who had recovered from COVID-19.

In DNA form, the CDR3 reads TGCGCCAGCAGCTTGTCTCGCGGGGGACAATCCTACGAGCAGTACTTC. It encodes CASSLSRGGQSYEQYF. The gene calls are TRBV5-1 and TRBJ2-7; possibly TRBD2 for D (7 bases). The CDR3 is 16 amino acids. V lost 1 base to trimming and J lost 1 base, with 15 bases between them. Looked up from germline, CDR1 is SGHRS and CDR2 is YFSETQ.

On this clone itself: An end of the junction does not agree with germline; a read error may underlie this. The V call is TRBV7-7, the J call TRBJ2-7; 13 bases agree with TRBD2. Germline CDR1 reads SSHAT; CDR2 reads FNYEAQ (reference sequence). The CDR3 totals 15 residues. The CDR3 sequence: CASSPGLAGAYEQYF. The CDR3, as DNA: TGTGCTAGCAGCCCAGGACTAGCGGGGGCCTACGAGCAGTACTTC.

This chain links TRBV4-1 with TRBJ2-7; TRBD2 might be the D (7 bases). The CDR3 covers 16 residues. The V and J ends lost 0 bases and 2 bases respectively, with 14 bases between them. Per germline, CDR1 MGHRA and CDR2 YSYEKL. CDR3 residues: CASSQEGAGDPYEQYF. For the CDR3, the DNA is TGCGCCAGCAGCCAAGAGGGGGCGGGGGACCCCTACGAGCAGTACTTC.

The chain couples TRBV24-1 to TRBJ2-5, with 7 bases fitting TRBD1. V lost 10 bases, J lost 5 bases, and 9 bases stayed unmatched. Germline CDR1 reads KGHDR; CDR2 reads SFDVKD. The CDR3 loop spans 13 amino acids. The CDR3 DNA sequence: TGTGCCACAACGGACAGGCTAGGGGAGACCCAGTACTTC. Amino acid sequence: CATTDRLGETQYF.

The rearrangement uses TRBV10-3 and TRBJ2-3; D is possibly TRBD2 (6 bases). The CDR3 consists of 13 residues. Trimming cost V 6 bases and J 7 bases, with 14 bases left between them. Germline V gene sequence: CDR1 ENHRY, CDR2 SYGVKD. DNA for the CDR3: TGTGCCATCAGAGGGACTTATTTGAATACGCAGTATTTT. Amino acid sequence: CAIRGTYLNTQYF.

The rearrangement links TRBV10-3 to TRBJ1-4; 7 bases match TRBD1. Germline trimming cut 1 base from V and 1 base from J; bases unmatched to any gene: 6. The CDR3 spans 17 residues. CDR1 ENHRY and CDR2 SYGVKD come from the germline V gene. The CDR3 DNA is TGTGCCATCAGTGAGTTCCAGGGGGGAGGAACTAATGAAAAACTGTTTTTT. As protein: CAISEFQGGGTNEKLFF.

The gene calls are TRBV28 and TRBJ1-5; a weak D match, TRBD1 (5 bases). The CDR3 contains 15 residues. Germline V lookup: CDR1 MDHEN, CDR2 SYDVKM. The ends were cut back, 5 bases at V and 7 bases at J, with 18 bases in the middle. In nucleotides, the CDR3 is TGTGCCAGCAGTCAGACCCTAACCAAGGGGCAGCCCCAGCATTTT. Encoded protein: CASSQTLTKGQPQHF.

There are a few counts of this clone. The chain links TRBV19 to TRBJ1-1; the match to TRBD1 covers 8 bases. The germline CDR1 and CDR2 sequences are LNHDA and SQIVND (reference sequence). The CDR3 is 13 residues long. Unmatched junction bases numbered 6, after V lost 7 bases and J lost 5 bases. CDR3 loop: CASTYRGSTEAFF. CDR3 sequence (DNA): TGTGCCAGTACTTACAGGGGGTCGACTGAAGCTTTCTTT.

The chain joins TRBV5-4 to TRBJ1-2; 10 bases agree with TRBD1. J gave up 5 bases and V 4 bases, and 8 bases lay outside the gene matches. The germline V gene encodes CDR1 SGHNT and CDR2 YYREEE (reference sequence). The CDR3 extends over 15 amino acids. In DNA form, the CDR3 reads TGTGCCAGCAGCAACCGGGACAGGGGCTCGTATGGCTACACCTTC. This codes for CASSNRDRGSYGYTF.

The chain has TRBV25-1 and TRBJ2-3; a possible D gene is TRBD1 (5 bases). Germline loops: CDR1 MGHDK, CDR2 SYGVNS. Between the trimmed V and J ends, which lost 8 bases and 0 bases, there was a span of 18 bases. This CDR3 has 16 residues. CDR3 protein: CASAGSRGRSTDTQYF. CDR3 DNA sequence: TGTGCCAGCGCCGGTTCAAGGGGTCGTAGCACAGATACGCAGTATTTT.

This clone was observed a single time. This chain links TRBV7-8 with TRBJ2-3; the match to TRBD2 covers 8 bases. In germline, CDR1 is SGHVS, CDR2 FQNEAQ. V lost 3 bases to trimming and J lost 5 bases; unmatched junction nucleotides: 4. The CDR3 runs to 14 residues. CDR3 region: CASSFSAGEDTQYF. The CDR3 region has the DNA TGTGCCAGCAGCTTTTCAGCGGGGGAAGATACGCAGTATTTT.

This chain connects TRBV2 to TRBJ2-1; 12 positions agree with TRBD2. V gave up 3 bases and J gave up 3 bases; unmatched junction bases: 3. Germline CDR1 and CDR2: SNHLY and FYNNEI. CDR3 size: 16 residues. CDR3 DNA sequence: TGTGCCAGCAGTGATCTACTAGCGGGGGGCTACAATGAGCAGTTCTTC. It codes for CASSDLLAGGYNEQFF.

The rearrangement links TRBV18 to TRBJ1-3; a weak D match, TRBD1 (6 bases). The CDR3 is 17 amino acids. Germline-derived CDR1 and CDR2 are KGHSH and LQKENI. The V gene lost 3 bases and the J gene lost 0 bases, with 15 bases spanning the gap. CDR3 residues: CASSPPAGGASGNTIYF. In DNA form, the CDR3 reads TGTGCCAGCTCACCCCCGGCCGGGGGGGCCTCTGGAAACACCATATATTTT.

The rearrangement joins TRBV4-1 to TRBJ1-5; D might be TRBD1 (5 bases). Germline V CDR1 and CDR2: MGHRA, YSYEKL. Trimming pared 0 bases from V and 0 bases from J, leaving 6 bases between. This CDR3 comprises 15 residues. CDR3 in amino acids: CASSQEQASNQPQHF. CDR3 nucleotide sequence: TGCGCCAGCAGCCAAGAACAGGCTAGCAATCAGCCCCAGCATTTT.

V gene TRBV5-1 combines with J gene TRBJ2-7; the D gene is possibly TRBD1 (5 bases). The CDR3 has 13 amino acids. V dropped 4 bases and J dropped 5 bases, with 13 bases sitting between them. Germline V lookup: CDR1 SGHRS, CDR2 YFSETQ. Here the CDR3 DNA reads TGCGCCAGCAGCCCCGAACAGGCCCACGAGCAGTACTTC. Amino acid sequence: CASSPEQAHEQYF.